This T cell receptor beta chain was retrieved from a study of a mutant IDH1 vaccine in newly diagnosed glioma. Study-wide context: In some groups vaccination began 4-6 weeks post-radiotherapy; others received it with temozolomide. V12 occurred at week 35 and V13 at week 47.

V lost 4 bases, J lost 7 bases, and 7 bases lay in between. In germline, CDR1 is SEHNR, CDR2 FQNEAQ (reference sequence). This CDR3 region has 12 residues. The table lists this clone with a count of one. The antigen remains unidentified. TCRdb's copy holds only in-frame clones and misses some; the assay was immunoSEQ multiplex PCR. The sample has more than 25,000 clones; 65% to 85% are singletons. Time point reported: week 35, safety follow-up. Vaccination comprised doses that each held 300 ug of mutant IDH1 20-mer peptide, plus topical imiquimod. This chain links TRBV7-9 with TRBJ1-4, with D unresolved. This specimen consisted of PBMCs, obtained from a glioma patient whose treatment included an IDH1 peptide vaccine. The TCR comes from a woman aged 30 to 39 with glioma. Some clones in this sample may be carry-over from other donors' samples. CDR3 nucleotides: TGTGCCAGCAGCTCCCCGGGTGAAAAACTGTTTTTT. It translates to CASSSPGEKLFF.